The clone carrying this T cell receptor (beta chain) was recorded at least ten times. Its target is not known. The data originate from a study of T cells in Graves' hyperthyroidism and ophthalmopathy. As for the study in general: Peripheral blood was taken when the disease was first diagnosed, before any treatment began.

Roughly 10 ml of fresh peripheral blood supplied the PBMCs. Trimming stripped 3 bases from V and 7 bases from J, with 13 bases between. Germline V gene lookup returns CDR1 DFQATT and CDR2 SNEGSKA (reference sequence). This CDR3 contains 13 residues. Overall study findings and caveats: By a 13 V-J model, ophthalmopathy was set apart from stable hyperthyroidism. Ophthalmopathy onset followed model prediction by a median about six months.

What was amplified from RNA transcripts were TCR beta CDR3 regions. During a first-round RT-PCR of the TCR CDR3, the HTBI primer set was used. TCRdb fed the multiplex PCR reads into MiXCR, producing one record per CDR3 protein. Seen here are about 200,000 distinct CDR3 sequences, roughly 18% observed once, and the top ten hold 35% to 50%. This clonotype originated in a man aged 40-50 years with Graves' hyperthyroidism. The sample consisted of blood. The chain carries TRBV20-1 and TRBJ2-1; D gene uncertain. Here the CDR3 reads CSARVFLGNEQFF. CDR3 in DNA: TGCAGTGCTAGGGTCTTCCTCGGTAATGAGCAGTTCTTC.